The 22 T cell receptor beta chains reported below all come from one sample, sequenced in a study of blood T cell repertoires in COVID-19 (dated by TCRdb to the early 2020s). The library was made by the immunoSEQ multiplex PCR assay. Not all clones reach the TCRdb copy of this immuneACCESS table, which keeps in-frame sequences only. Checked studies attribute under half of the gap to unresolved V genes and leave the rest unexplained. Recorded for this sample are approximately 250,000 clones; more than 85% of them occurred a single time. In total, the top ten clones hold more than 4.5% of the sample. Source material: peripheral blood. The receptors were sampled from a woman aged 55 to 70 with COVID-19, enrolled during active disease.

DNA of the CDR3: TGTGCCAGCAGCTTAGGAGCGGGAGGGAGCTCCTACAATGAGCAGTTCTTC. It codes for CASSLGAGGSSYNEQFF. The chain has TRBV11-2 and TRBJ2-1; 10 bases line up with TRBD2. V was clipped by 1 base and J by 0 bases; unmatched bases: 3. There are 17 residues in the CDR3. The germline V gene has CDR1 SGHAT and CDR2 FQNNGV.

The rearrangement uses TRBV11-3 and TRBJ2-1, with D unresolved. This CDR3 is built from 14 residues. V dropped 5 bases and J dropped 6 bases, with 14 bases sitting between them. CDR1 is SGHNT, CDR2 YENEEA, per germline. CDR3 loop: CASSQRQGFNEQFF. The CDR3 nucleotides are TGTGCCAGCAGCCAAAGACAAGGTTTCAATGAGCAGTTCTTC.

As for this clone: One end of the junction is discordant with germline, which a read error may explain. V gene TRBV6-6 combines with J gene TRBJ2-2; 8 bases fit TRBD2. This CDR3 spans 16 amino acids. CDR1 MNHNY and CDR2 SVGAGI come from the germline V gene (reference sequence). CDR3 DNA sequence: TGTGCCAGCAGTTACTCGAGCGGGGGCTTAGCCGGAGAGCTGTTTTTT. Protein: CASSYSSGGLAGELFF.

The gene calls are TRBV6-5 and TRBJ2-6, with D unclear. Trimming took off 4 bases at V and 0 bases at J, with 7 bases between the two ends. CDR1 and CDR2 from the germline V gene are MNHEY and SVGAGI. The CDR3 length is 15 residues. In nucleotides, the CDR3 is TGTGCCAGCAGTTCAGGCACCTCTGGGGCCAACGTCCTGACTTTC. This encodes CASSSGTSGANVLTF.

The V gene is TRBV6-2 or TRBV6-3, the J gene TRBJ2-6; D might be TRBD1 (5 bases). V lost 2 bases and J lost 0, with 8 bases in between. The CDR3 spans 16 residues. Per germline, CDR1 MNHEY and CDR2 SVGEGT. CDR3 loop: CASSYTGRSGANVLTF. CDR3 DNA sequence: TGTGCCAGCAGTTACACAGGCCGCTCTGGGGCCAACGTCCTGACTTTC.

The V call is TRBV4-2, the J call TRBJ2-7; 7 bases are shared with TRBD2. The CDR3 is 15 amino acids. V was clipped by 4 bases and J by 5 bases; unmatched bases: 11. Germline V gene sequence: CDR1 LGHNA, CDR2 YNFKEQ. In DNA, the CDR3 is TGTGCCAGCAGCCCAAGCGGGGAGGGTTCCCACGAGCAGTACTTC. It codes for CASSPSGEGSHEQYF.

The CDR3: CASSHRPGQGVSGYTF. The CDR3 nucleotides read TGCGCCAGCAGCCATAGGCCCGGACAGGGTGTGAGTGGCTACACCTTC. The J gene is TRBJ1-2, the V gene TRBV5-1, with 8 positions matching TRBD1. The germline V gene has CDR1 SGHRS and CDR2 YFSETQ. This CDR3 spans 16 amino acids. V shed 4 bases, J shed 7 bases, and the junction held 15 bases outside the gene matches.

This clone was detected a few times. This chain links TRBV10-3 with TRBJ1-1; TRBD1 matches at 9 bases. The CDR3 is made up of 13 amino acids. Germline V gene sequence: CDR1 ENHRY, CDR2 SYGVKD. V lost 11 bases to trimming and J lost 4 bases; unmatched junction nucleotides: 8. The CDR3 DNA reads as TGTGCCTCCCGGGACAGGGCTGGCACTGAAGCTTTCTTT. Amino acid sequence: CASRDRAGTEAFF.

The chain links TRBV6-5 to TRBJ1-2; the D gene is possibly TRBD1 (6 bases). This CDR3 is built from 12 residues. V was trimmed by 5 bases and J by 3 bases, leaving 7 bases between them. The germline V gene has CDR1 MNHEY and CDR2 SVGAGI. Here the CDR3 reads CASSRTDYGYTF. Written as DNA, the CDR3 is TGTGCCAGCAGTCGGACAGACTATGGCTACACCTTC.

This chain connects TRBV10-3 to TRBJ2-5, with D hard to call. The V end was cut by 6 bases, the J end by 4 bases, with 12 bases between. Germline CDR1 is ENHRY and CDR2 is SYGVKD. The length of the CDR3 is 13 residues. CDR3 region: CAIRSEYSETQYF. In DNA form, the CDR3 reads TGTGCCATCAGATCGGAGTACTCAGAGACCCAGTACTTC.

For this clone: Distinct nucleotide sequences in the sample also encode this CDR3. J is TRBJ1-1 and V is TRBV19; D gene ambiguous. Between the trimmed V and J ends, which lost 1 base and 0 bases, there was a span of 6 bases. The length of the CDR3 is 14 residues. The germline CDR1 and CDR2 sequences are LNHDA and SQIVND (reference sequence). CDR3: CASSIGQMNTEAFF. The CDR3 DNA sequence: TGTGCCAGTAGTATAGGTCAGATGAACACTGAAGCTTTCTTT.

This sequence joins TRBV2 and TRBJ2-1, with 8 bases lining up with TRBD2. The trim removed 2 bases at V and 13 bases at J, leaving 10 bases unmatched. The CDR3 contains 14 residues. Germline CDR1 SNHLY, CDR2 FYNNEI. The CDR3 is CASSEPLAGRVQFF. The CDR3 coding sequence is TGTGCCAGCAGTGAACCGCTAGCGGGCAGGGTTCAGTTCTTC.

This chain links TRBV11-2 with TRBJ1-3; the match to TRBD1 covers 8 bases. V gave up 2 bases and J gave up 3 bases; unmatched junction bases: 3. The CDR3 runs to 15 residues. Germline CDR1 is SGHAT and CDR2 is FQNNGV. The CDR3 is CASSLLDRVGNTIYF. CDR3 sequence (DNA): TGTGCCAGCAGCTTATTGGACAGGGTTGGAAACACCATATATTTT.

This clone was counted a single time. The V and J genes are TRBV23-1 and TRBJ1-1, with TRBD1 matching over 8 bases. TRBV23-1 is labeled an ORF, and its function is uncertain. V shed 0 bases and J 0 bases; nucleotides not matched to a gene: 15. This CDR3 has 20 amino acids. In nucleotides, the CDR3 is TGCGCCAGCAGTCAATCCGCTGGGCCCCCGGACAGGGCCATGAACACTGAAGCTTTCTTT. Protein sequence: CASSQSAGPPDRAMNTEAFF.

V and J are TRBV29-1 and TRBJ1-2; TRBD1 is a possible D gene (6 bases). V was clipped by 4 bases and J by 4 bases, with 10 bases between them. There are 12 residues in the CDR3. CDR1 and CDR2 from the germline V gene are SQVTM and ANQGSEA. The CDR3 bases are TGCAGCGTTGTTGGACAGCTCTATGGCTACACCTTC. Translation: CSVVGQLYGYTF.

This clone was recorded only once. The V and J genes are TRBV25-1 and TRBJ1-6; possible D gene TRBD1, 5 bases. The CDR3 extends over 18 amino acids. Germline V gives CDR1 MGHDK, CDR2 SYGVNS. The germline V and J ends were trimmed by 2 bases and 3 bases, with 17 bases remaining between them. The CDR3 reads CASSEGRDGHVYNSPLHF. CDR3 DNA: TGTGCCAGCAGTGAAGGGCGGGACGGGCACGTCTATAATTCACCCCTCCACTTT.

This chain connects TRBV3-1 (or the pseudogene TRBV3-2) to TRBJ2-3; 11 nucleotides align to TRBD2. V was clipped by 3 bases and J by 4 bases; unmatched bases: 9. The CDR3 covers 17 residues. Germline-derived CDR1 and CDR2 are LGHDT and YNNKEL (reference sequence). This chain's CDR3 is CASSHLAGGFRPDTQYF. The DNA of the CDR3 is TGTGCCAGCAGCCACCTAGCGGGAGGATTTCGACCAGATACGCAGTATTTT.

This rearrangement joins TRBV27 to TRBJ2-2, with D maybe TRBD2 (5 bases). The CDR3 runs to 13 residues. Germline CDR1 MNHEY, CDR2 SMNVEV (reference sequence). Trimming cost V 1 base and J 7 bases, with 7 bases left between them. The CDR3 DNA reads TGTGCCAGCAGTTTATGGGAGAGCGGGGAGCTGTTTTTT. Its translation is CASSLWESGELFF.

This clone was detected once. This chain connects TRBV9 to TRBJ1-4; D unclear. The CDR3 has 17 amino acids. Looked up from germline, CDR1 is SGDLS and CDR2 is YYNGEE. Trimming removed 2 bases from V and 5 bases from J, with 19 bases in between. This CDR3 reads CASSVRPTTAANEKLFF. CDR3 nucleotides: TGTGCCAGCAGCGTGAGACCGACCACGGCAGCGAATGAAAAACTGTTTTTT.

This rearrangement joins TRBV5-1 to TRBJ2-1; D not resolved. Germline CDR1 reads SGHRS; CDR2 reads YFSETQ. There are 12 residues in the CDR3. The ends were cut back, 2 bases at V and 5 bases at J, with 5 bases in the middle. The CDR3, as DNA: TGCGCCAGCAGCTTCCGGGACAATGAGCAGTTCTTC. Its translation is CASSFRDNEQFF.

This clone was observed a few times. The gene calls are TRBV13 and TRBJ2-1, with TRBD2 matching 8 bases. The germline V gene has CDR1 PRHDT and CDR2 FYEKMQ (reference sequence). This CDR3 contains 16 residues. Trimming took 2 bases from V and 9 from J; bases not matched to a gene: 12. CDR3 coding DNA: TGTGCCAGCAGCTTACCCCTGACTAGCGTCCCGGCTGAGCAGTTCTTC. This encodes CASSLPLTSVPAEQFF. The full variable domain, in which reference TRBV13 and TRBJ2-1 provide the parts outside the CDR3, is AAGVIQSPRHLIKEKRETATLKCYPIPRHDTVYWYQQGPGQDPQFLISFYEKMQSDKGSIPDRFSAQQFSDYHSELNMSSLELGDSALYFCASSLPLTSVPAEQFFGPGTRLTVL.

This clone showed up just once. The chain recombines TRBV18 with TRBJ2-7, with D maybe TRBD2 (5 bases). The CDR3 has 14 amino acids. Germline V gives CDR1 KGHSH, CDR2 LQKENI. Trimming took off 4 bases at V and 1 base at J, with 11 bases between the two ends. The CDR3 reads CASSQAGLSYEQYF. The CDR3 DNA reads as TGTGCCAGCTCACAGGCAGGACTTTCCTACGAGCAGTACTTC.